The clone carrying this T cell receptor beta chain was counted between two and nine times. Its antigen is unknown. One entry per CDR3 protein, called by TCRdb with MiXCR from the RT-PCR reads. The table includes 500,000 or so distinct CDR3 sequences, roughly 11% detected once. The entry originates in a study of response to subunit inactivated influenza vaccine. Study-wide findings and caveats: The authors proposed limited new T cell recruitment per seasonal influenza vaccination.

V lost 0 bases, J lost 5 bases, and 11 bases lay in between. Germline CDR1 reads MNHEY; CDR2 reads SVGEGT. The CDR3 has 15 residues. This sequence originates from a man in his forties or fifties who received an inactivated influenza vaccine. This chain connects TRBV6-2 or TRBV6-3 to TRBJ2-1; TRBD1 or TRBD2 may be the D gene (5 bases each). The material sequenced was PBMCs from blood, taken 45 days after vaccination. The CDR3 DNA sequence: TGTGCCAGCAGTTACTCAGGGACCGCGAACAATGAGCAGTTCTTC. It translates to CASSYSGTANNEQFF.